These 22 T cell receptor beta chains share one sample of origin, sequenced in a study of shared clonotypes between healthy human individuals. Only in-frame clones appear in the TCRdb table, and some are missing; sequencing was by immunoSEQ multiplex PCR. The data show hundreds of thousands of clones, with around three quarters seen just once and 12% held by the top ten. The sample comprised PBMCs. These receptors came from a woman aged 40 to 49 in good health. Some clones in this sample may be carry-over from other donors' samples.

This clone was observed a handful of times. The junction and the germline gene differ at one end; a read error may be behind it. The chain carries TRBV20-1 and TRBJ1-1, with unresolved D. CDR3 length: 11 amino acids. The germline V gene encodes CDR1 DFQATT and CDR2 SNEGSKA (reference sequence). The CDR3 region has the DNA TGCAGTGCTAGAGAAGGGCGACCAGTTCCATTT. Amino acids: CSAREGRPVPF.

The chain has TRBV30 and TRBJ2-7, with D possibly TRBD1 on 6 matching bases. This CDR3 contains 13 residues. V was clipped by 0 bases and J by 6 bases, with 12 bases between them. The V gene's germline CDR1 is GTSNPN and CDR2 SVGIG (reference sequence). The DNA for the CDR3 is TGTGCCTGGAGTGTTCAGGGGTTCGGCGAGCAGTACTTC. As protein: CAWSVQGFGEQYF.

The chain has TRBV5-1 and TRBJ1-1, with 9 bases identical to TRBD1. CDR1 is SGHRS, CDR2 YFSETQ, per germline. V dropped 3 bases and J dropped 0; count of bases not matched to a gene: 6. The CDR3 extends over 16 amino acids. CDR3 nucleotides: TGCGCCAGCAGCTGGGGGACAGGGACTATGAACACTGAAGCTTTCTTT. Protein sequence: CASSWGTGTMNTEAFF.

This clone was seen only once. CDR3 DNA sequence: TGTGCCAGCAGCCGAACCACAGGGACATCTGGAAACACCATATATTTT. Translating it yields CASSRTTGTSGNTIYF. The rearrangement links TRBV7-3 to TRBJ1-3; possible D gene TRBD1, 6 bases. This CDR3 comprises 16 residues. Germline assignment: CDR1 SGHTA and CDR2 FQGTGA. V was pared by 5 bases and J by 1 base, with 15 bases between.

The V call is TRBV5-1, the J call TRBJ2-2; D is perhaps TRBD2 (6 bases). Germline-derived CDR1 and CDR2 are SGHRS and YFSETQ. The CDR3 totals 14 residues. Trimming removed 7 bases at V and 6 bases at J, with 16 bases between. The CDR3 loop is CASRSLGGPGELFF. CDR3 DNA sequence: TGCGCCAGCCGGTCCCTCGGGGGACCCGGGGAGCTGTTTTTT.

This chain uses TRBV7-2 with TRBJ2-2; 8 bases match TRBD1. V dropped 10 bases and J dropped 3; count of bases not matched to a gene: 13. The germline CDR1 and CDR2 sequences are SGHTA and FQGNSA. This CDR3 comprises 16 residues. For the CDR3, the DNA is TGTGCCACCAAGCAGGGGGCAGAATTTTACACCGGGGAGCTGTTTTTT. Its translation: CATKQGAEFYTGELFF.

The J gene is TRBJ2-3, the V gene TRBV9; 9 nucleotides line up with TRBD2. V was clipped by 4 bases and J by 1 base; unmatched bases: 7. The CDR3 length is 16 residues. Germline assignment: CDR1 SGDLS and CDR2 YYNGEE. For the CDR3, the DNA is TGTGCCAGCAGCATTATAGCGGGAGTAGGCACAGATACGCAGTATTTT. The encoded protein is CASSIIAGVGTDTQYF.

This chain connects TRBV19 to TRBJ1-5; D ambiguous. Trimming stripped 3 bases from V and 3 bases from J, with 9 bases between. The germline V gene has CDR1 LNHDA and CDR2 SQIVND (reference sequence). This CDR3 has 14 amino acids. CDR3 amino acids: CASSMRSPNQPQHF. The DNA for the CDR3 is TGTGCCAGTAGTATGAGGAGTCCCAATCAGCCCCAGCATTTT.

The rearrangement uses TRBV4-3 and TRBJ2-1; D remains ambiguous. CDR3 length equals 14 residues. In germline, CDR1 is LGHNA, CDR2 YSLEER. Deletions cut 0 bases from V and 10 bases from J, with 13 bases between. The CDR3 is CASSQDLLVVEQFF. CDR3 in DNA: TGCGCCAGCAGCCAAGATCTCCTCGTTGTGGAGCAGTTCTTC.

As concerns this clone: The junction does not match germline at one end; this may be a read error. The chain recombines TRBV2 with TRBJ2-2, with D hard to call. This CDR3 contains 14 residues. Germline V gene lookup returns CDR1 SNHLY and CDR2 FYNNEI. The CDR3 here is CASSVGRNAGELFF. The DNA for the CDR3 is TGTGCCAGCAGTGTGGGCCGGAACGCCGGGGAGCTGTTTTTT.

The chain is built from TRBV2 and TRBJ2-7; D gene uncertain. Trimming stripped 7 bases from V and 1 base from J, with 14 bases between. The CDR3 has 14 residues. Germline V gene sequence: CDR1 SNHLY, CDR2 FYNNEI. In DNA, the CDR3 is TGTGCCAGCACGGGCCCCGGGCAGTCCTACGAGCAGTACTTC. Its protein is CASTGPGQSYEQYF.

This chain connects TRBV6-1 to TRBJ1-3; 10 nucleotides align to TRBD1. The ends lost 6 bases at V and 7 bases at J; junction bases unmatched: 3. Germline V lookup: CDR1 MNHNS, CDR2 SASEGT. This CDR3 has 13 amino acids. In nucleotides, the CDR3 is TGTGCCAGCAGGGGGACAGGGGCCAACACCATATATTTT. This gives the protein CASRGTGANTIYF.

This clone has only a few counts. The chain links TRBV27 to TRBJ1-1; TRBD1 matches at 8 bases. Germline trimming cut 2 bases from V and 2 bases from J; bases unmatched to any gene: 7. Germline V gene sequence: CDR1 MNHEY, CDR2 SMNVEV (reference sequence). This CDR3 is 16 amino acids long. CDR3 DNA: TGTGCCAGCAGTTTAGTGGCGCAGGGGGCCAACACTGAAGCTTTCTTT. This encodes CASSLVAQGANTEAFF.

The CDR3, as DNA: TGTGCCAGCAGCTTAAGTCCAGGACAGGGGGCGAAGACCCAGTACTTC. Protein: CASSLSPGQGAKTQYF. The V gene is TRBV7-9, the J gene TRBJ2-5, with 11 bases identical to TRBD1. V trimming: 2 bases; J trimming: 6 bases; junction bases outside the gene matches: 8. The CDR3 extends over 16 amino acids. CDR1 SEHNR and CDR2 FQNEAQ come from the germline V gene (reference sequence).

Points on this clone: A read error likely explains this, since a far larger clone differs by one base. The same CDR3 is also encoded by other DNA sequences in this sample. The rearrangement links TRBV5-6 to TRBJ2-7, with D unclear. CDR1 SGHDT and CDR2 YYEEEE come from the germline V gene. The CDR3 runs 12 residues. In DNA, the CDR3 is TGCGCCAGCAGCTTGAGGAGCTACGAGCAGTACTTC. Amino acids: CASSLRSYEQYF.

The genes are TRBV18 and TRBJ2-7; 8 bases are shared with TRBD2. CDR1 is KGHSH, CDR2 LQKENI, per germline. V shed 4 bases and J 3 bases; nucleotides not matched to a gene: 11. This CDR3 comprises 16 residues. The CDR3 loop is CASSQGASGYFYEQYF. CDR3 sequence (DNA): TGTGCCAGCTCACAAGGGGCTAGCGGGTATTTCTACGAGCAGTACTTC.

The chain combines TRBV18 with TRBJ2-1; D remains unclear. CDR1 and CDR2 (germline): KGHSH, LQKENI. V lost 2 bases and J lost 3, with 11 bases in between. CDR3 length equals 15 residues. CDR3 bases: TGTGCCAGCTCACCATGGCGTGCCATCTACAATGAGCAGTTCTTC. Amino acid sequence: CASSPWRAIYNEQFF.

As concerns this clone: This probably arose from a read error, given a far larger clone one base away. The chain combines TRBV11-2 with TRBJ2-2; TRBD1 aligns across 7 bases. Per germline, CDR1 SGHAT and CDR2 FQNNGV. There are 14 residues in the CDR3. The CDR3 DNA reads as TGTGCCGGCAGCTCCGGGACAGCGCGCGGGGAGCTGTTTTTT. This codes for CAGSSGTARGELFF.

This chain joins TRBV18 and TRBJ1-5; TRBD1 matches at 7 bases. This CDR3 is 15 amino acids long. Trimming cost V 3 bases and J 2 bases; bases outside gene matches: 4. Germline V gene lookup returns CDR1 KGHSH and CDR2 LQKENI. CDR3 region: CASSPDREGNQPQHF. The CDR3 nucleotides read TGTGCCAGCTCACCCGACAGGGAGGGCAATCAGCCCCAGCATTTT.

This clone appeared a few times. The rearrangement links TRBV19 to TRBJ1-2; the D gene is possibly TRBD1 (6 bases). Per germline, CDR1 LNHDA and CDR2 SQIVND (reference sequence). The CDR3 runs to 16 residues. The V gene lost 7 bases and the J gene lost 7 bases, with 25 bases spanning the gap. The CDR3 DNA is TGTGCCAGTAAAGGCCCCGGCGGGACATGGGTACGTGGCTACACCTTC. Translation gives CASKGPGGTWVRGYTF.

CDR3 sequence: CASGRGNTGELFF. For the CDR3, the DNA is TGTGCCAGCGGGCGGGGGAACACCGGGGAGCTGTTTTTT. This sequence joins TRBV7-6 and TRBJ2-2; D is possibly TRBD2 (6 bases). This CDR3 has 13 amino acids. With 8 bases removed from V and 1 base from J, the gap between germline ends came to 8 bases. The germline gives CDR1 SGHVS, CDR2 FNYEAQ.

V and J are TRBV13 and TRBJ2-7; TRBD2 matches 10 bases. The CDR3 has 17 residues. With V trimmed by 4 bases and J by 3 bases, 12 bases remained unmatched. CDR1 PRHDT and CDR2 FYEKMQ come from the germline V gene (reference sequence). The CDR3 bases are TGTGCCAGCAGCTCCAAGGGCGGGACTAGCGCCTACTACGAGCAGTACTTC. This gives the protein CASSSKGGTSAYYEQYF.